A single sample gave rise to the 20 T cell receptor beta chains below, sequenced in a study of blood T cell repertoires in COVID-19. Only in-frame clones appear in the TCRdb table, and some are missing; sequencing was by immunoSEQ multiplex PCR. The table has around 230,000 clones, roughly nine tenths seen once; the top ten hold roughly 7.8%. The specimen sequenced was peripheral blood. Receptors originate from a man in his 60s who had recovered from COVID-19.

V gene TRBV29-1 combines with J gene TRBJ2-2, with 7 bases lining up with TRBD2. CDR3 length equals 13 residues. The germline CDR1 and CDR2 sequences are SQVTM and ANQGSEA. The trim removed 7 bases at V and 6 bases at J, leaving 8 bases unmatched. The CDR3 nucleotides are TGCAGCGCAGGACTAGGAGTCGCCGGGGAGCTGTTTTTT. It is translated as CSAGLGVAGELFF.

This clone was observed a handful of times. This sequence joins TRBV6-1 and TRBJ2-1, with TRBD1 identical over 8 bases. The ends lost 1 base at V and 4 bases at J; junction bases unmatched: 3. The germline gives CDR1 MNHNS, CDR2 SASEGT. The CDR3 consists of 15 residues. The CDR3 sequence is CASSEVGQVYNEQFF. CDR3 DNA: TGTGCCAGCAGTGAAGTGGGACAGGTATACAATGAGCAGTTCTTC.

The V call is TRBV6-5, the J call TRBJ2-7; D is unclear. The CDR3 is made up of 14 amino acids. Germline V gives CDR1 MNHEY, CDR2 SVGAGI. V was cut by 8 bases and J by 0 bases, with 14 bases left in between. The CDR3 loop is CASSLRSSSYEQYV. DNA for the CDR3: TGTGCCAGCTCCCTCCGTTCTAGCTCCTACGAGCAGTACGTC.

This chain joins TRBV10-3 and TRBJ1-2; perhaps TRBD1 as D (6 bases). CDR1 is ENHRY, CDR2 SYGVKD, per germline. This CDR3 has 13 residues. Trimming left V 6 bases short and J 8 bases short, with 16 bases between. The CDR3 spells CAIRAVQGWGYTF. The DNA for the CDR3 is TGTGCCATCAGAGCAGTACAGGGCTGGGGCTACACCTTC.

The gene calls are TRBV19 and TRBJ1-3; tentative D call: TRBD1 (6 bases). Trimming took 5 bases from V and 0 from J, leaving 14 bases between them. CDR3 length: 16 amino acids. In germline, CDR1 is LNHDA, CDR2 SQIVND (reference sequence). CDR3: CASSVDGQRSGNTIYF. In DNA form, the CDR3 reads TGTGCCAGTAGTGTCGATGGACAGCGCTCTGGAAACACCATATATTTT.

The J gene is TRBJ2-7, the V gene TRBV5-1; 13 bases align to TRBD2. V dropped 0 bases and J dropped 4; count of bases not matched to a gene: 1. The CDR3 length is 15 residues. Germline V gene data show CDR1 as SGHRS and CDR2 as YFSETQ. CDR3 DNA sequence: TGCGCCAGCAGCTTGGGGACTAGCGGGGGTTACGAGCAGTACTTC. Its protein product is CASSLGTSGGYEQYF.

This sequence joins TRBV3-1 (or the pseudogene TRBV3-2) and TRBJ1-6; 7 nucleotides align to TRBD1. CDR3 length: 15 amino acids. V lost 0 bases, J lost 11 bases, and 7 bases stayed unmatched. Germline values: CDR1 LGHDT, CDR2 YNNKEL (reference sequence). Written as DNA, the CDR3 is TGTGCCAGCAGCCAAGAAAGTCGGACAGGAGCACCCCTCCACTTT. The encoded protein is CASSQESRTGAPLHF.

The chain recombines TRBV5-1 with TRBJ2-1, with 9 bases fitting TRBD2. V lost 4 bases to trimming and J lost 6 bases; unmatched junction nucleotides: 5. The germline gives CDR1 SGHRS, CDR2 YFSETQ. The CDR3 loop spans 14 amino acids. CDR3 protein: CASSAGLAPNEQFF. The DNA for the CDR3 is TGCGCCAGCAGCGCGGGACTAGCCCCCAATGAGCAGTTCTTC.

This chain connects TRBV19 to TRBJ1-2; a weak D match, TRBD1 (5 bases). This CDR3 comprises 13 residues. V lost 6 bases to trimming and J lost 1 base, with 9 bases between them. Germline CDR1 reads LNHDA; CDR2 reads SQIVND (reference sequence). The CDR3 DNA reads as TGTGCCAGTAGGGCAGGGAATAACTATGGCTACACCTTC. It codes for CASRAGNNYGYTF.

The rearrangement joins TRBV27 to TRBJ1-1; the D is unclear. Germline assignment: CDR1 MNHEY and CDR2 SMNVEV (reference sequence). The CDR3 covers 15 residues. Trimming left V 5 bases short and J 6 bases short, with 19 bases between. The CDR3 DNA sequence: TGTGCCAGCAGTCCCCCCGCGACGGGGAGTTCTGAAGCTTTCTTT. This sequence encodes CASSPPATGSSEAFF.

The chain is built from TRBV30 and TRBJ2-2, with TRBD2 matching over 14 bases. From germline, CDR1 is GTSNPN and CDR2 SVGIG (reference sequence). CDR3 length equals 15 residues. V was clipped by 3 bases and J by 3 bases; unmatched bases: 0. CDR3 sequence (DNA): TGTGCCTGGAGGGGACTAGCGGGGGACACCGGGGAGCTGTTTTTT. Translated: CAWRGLAGDTGELFF.

V and J are TRBV5-1 and TRBJ1-6; weak D call: TRBD1 (6 bases). CDR1 is SGHRS and CDR2 is YFSETQ in the germline V gene. The CDR3 contains 14 residues. Trimming took off 1 base at V and 9 bases at J, with 11 bases between the two ends. CDR3 nucleotide sequence: TGCGCCAGCAGCTTGCCAGGGGTAACTTCACCCCTCCACTTT. The encoded protein is CASSLPGVTSPLHF.

The chain joins TRBV19 to TRBJ2-1; 10 nucleotides line up with TRBD2. CDR3 size: 14 residues. In germline, CDR1 is LNHDA, CDR2 SQIVND (reference sequence). With 5 bases clipped from V and 9 bases from J, the junction kept 7 bases outside the gene matches. CDR3 bases: TGTGCCAGTAGTCCTCGGACTAGCGGTGGTGAGCAGTTCTTC. Amino acids: CASSPRTSGGEQFF.

The V gene is TRBV6-2 or TRBV6-3, the J gene TRBJ2-1; D perhaps matches TRBD2 (5 bases). CDR1 is MNHEY and CDR2 is SVGEGT in the germline V gene. Between the trimmed V and J ends, which lost 0 bases and 0 bases, there was a span of 12 bases. This CDR3 region has 17 residues. The CDR3 coding sequence is TGTGCCAGCAGTTACTCCCCTAGCTCTAGCTCCTACAATGAGCAGTTCTTC. This codes for CASSYSPSSSSYNEQFF.

This clone has just a few counts. The chain carries TRBV19 and TRBJ2-1; perhaps TRBD2 as D (5 bases). CDR3 length equals 16 residues. V lost 9 bases, J lost 3 bases, and 21 bases lay in between. In germline, CDR1 is LNHDA, CDR2 SQIVND (reference sequence). CDR3 amino acids: CASRDGGLAVYNEQFF. As DNA, the CDR3 is TGTGCCAGCCGGGATGGAGGTCTGGCGGTCTACAATGAGCAGTTCTTC.

The rearrangement uses TRBV10-2 and TRBJ2-1; TRBD1 is a possible D gene (6 bases). CDR1 and CDR2 from the germline V gene are WSHSY and SAAADI. This CDR3 spans 15 amino acids. V was cut by 6 bases and J by 0 bases, with 12 bases left in between. CDR3 DNA sequence: TGCGCCAGCAGCGTCGAAGGGGGCTCCTACAATGAGCAGTTCTTC. Translated, it gives CASSVEGGSYNEQFF.

This clone was recorded only once. The chain joins TRBV19 to TRBJ2-2, with 7 bases fitting TRBD1. The germline CDR1 and CDR2 sequences are LNHDA and SQIVND (reference sequence). Germline trimming cut 3 bases from V and 4 bases from J; bases unmatched to any gene: 2. This CDR3 spans 14 amino acids. The CDR3 coding sequence is TGTGCCAGTAGTATGGGACAGAGCACCGGGGAGCTGTTTTTT. Protein sequence: CASSMGQSTGELFF.

Here the CDR3 reads CASTSAGIDTQYF. The CDR3 DNA follows: TGCGCCAGCACGTCGGCAGGGATAGATACGCAGTATTTT. V and J are TRBV5-1 and TRBJ2-3; D may be TRBD1 (5 bases). V lost 6 bases to trimming and J lost 5 bases, with 13 bases between them. The CDR3 contains 13 residues. CDR1 is SGHRS and CDR2 is YFSETQ in the germline V gene.

Regarding this clone: The sample holds other DNA sequences that translate to the same CDR3. The V gene is TRBV5-5, the J gene TRBJ1-5, with TRBD1 identical over 9 bases. V shed 5 bases, J shed 1 base, and the junction held 7 bases outside the gene matches. The CDR3 extends over 16 amino acids. Germline values: CDR1 SGHKS, CDR2 YYEKEE (reference sequence). Here the CDR3 reads CASSLEGTGSNQPQHF. DNA for the CDR3: TGTGCCAGCAGTTTAGAAGGGACAGGGAGCAATCAGCCCCAGCATTTT.

The chain uses TRBV18 and TRBJ2-1; tentative D call: TRBD1 (5 bases). Trimming stripped 2 bases from V and 12 bases from J, with 23 bases between. The germline gives CDR1 KGHSH, CDR2 LQKENI. This CDR3 region has 16 residues. The DNA of the CDR3 is TGTGCCAGCTCACCAGGGATGGGTCTTCCAAAGCAGGGGCAGTTCTTC. As protein: CASSPGMGLPKQGQFF.